These 29 T cell receptor beta chains originate from one sample sequenced in a study of identical twins. TCRdb used MiXCR to reprocess the 5' RACE reads, holding one entry per CDR3 protein. The repertoire holds roughly 1,500,000 distinct CDR3 sequences, with less than 35% as singletons. Sequencing was done on a sample of cord blood. The receptors derive from a newborn girl in good health.

V and J are TRBV4-2 and TRBJ2-1; 8 positions match TRBD2. V was clipped by 3 bases and J by 6 bases; unmatched bases: 7. This CDR3 is 15 amino acids long. Germline CDR1 reads LGHNA; CDR2 reads YNFKEQ. This CDR3 is CASSHHERGINEQFF. For the CDR3, the DNA is TGTGCCAGCAGCCATCATGAGCGGGGGATCAATGAGCAGTTCTTC.

This chain uses TRBV20-1 with TRBJ1-1; D ambiguous. V lost 0 bases to trimming and J lost 0 bases, with 14 bases between them. The CDR3 loop spans 16 amino acids. CDR1 and CDR2 (germline): DFQATT, SNEGSKA (reference sequence). CDR3 sequence: CSAREGSGDLNTEAFF. The CDR3 DNA follows: TGCAGTGCTAGAGAAGGGTCTGGGGATTTGAACACTGAAGCTTTCTTT.

The chain uses TRBV20-1 and TRBJ2-1; a weak D match, TRBD2 (5 bases). V was clipped by 4 bases and J by 4 bases, with 14 bases between them. The germline V gene encodes CDR1 DFQATT and CDR2 SNEGSKA (reference sequence). The CDR3 loop spans 14 amino acids. CDR3 coding DNA: TGCAGTGCTACCAGAAGCGGTTTTTACAATGAGCAGTTCTTC. Translating it yields CSATRSGFYNEQFF.

This clonotype came up a few times. The chain links TRBV6-6 to TRBJ1-1; D not resolved. V gave up 2 bases and J gave up 7 bases, with 14 bases separating them. From germline, CDR1 is MNHNY and CDR2 SVGAGI (reference sequence). This CDR3 contains 14 residues. CDR3 nucleotides: TGTGCCAGCAGTTACGGGGTACTGCAAGGTGAAGCTTTCTTT. The encoded protein is CASSYGVLQGEAFF.

This clonotype appeared a few times. The chain has TRBV7-2 and TRBJ2-7, with 11 bases matching TRBD1. The germline gives CDR1 SGHTA, CDR2 FQGNSA. The V and J ends lost 5 bases and 2 bases, in that order; junction bases with no gene match: 5. The CDR3 contains 15 residues. The chain's CDR3 is CASSTGTGGTYEQYF. The CDR3 DNA reads TGTGCCAGCAGCACAGGGACAGGGGGAACCTACGAGCAGTACTTC. The variable domain in full, completed from reference TRBV7-2 and TRBJ2-7, reads GAGVSQSPSNKVTEKGKDVELRCDPISGHTALYWYRQSLGQGLEFLIYFQGNSAPDKSGLPSDRFSAERTGGSVSTLTIQRTQQEDSAVYLCASSTGTGGTYEQYFGPGTRLTVT.

This clonotype came up a few times. The CDR3 nucleotides are TGCGCCAGCAGCCATACTCCTGTGGGGGGTGTAGCTTTCTTT. The encoded protein is CASSHTPVGGVAFF. The chain is built from TRBV4-1 and TRBJ1-1; maybe TRBD1 (5 bases). The CDR3 has 14 residues. Germline CDR1 reads MGHRA; CDR2 reads YSYEKL. The V gene lost 3 bases and the J gene lost 10 bases, with 18 bases spanning the gap.

The J gene is TRBJ2-5, the V gene TRBV29-1; perhaps TRBD1 as D (6 bases). The CDR3 runs to 13 residues. The germline V and J ends were trimmed by 3 bases and 1 base, with 9 bases remaining between them. The germline V gene encodes CDR1 SQVTM and CDR2 ANQGSEA. This chain's CDR3 is CSVDVGAQETQYF. The CDR3 DNA reads as TGCAGCGTTGATGTGGGGGCCCAAGAGACCCAGTACTTC.

The chain is built from TRBV5-1 and TRBJ1-1; D is possibly TRBD1 (6 bases). Germline lookup yields CDR1 SGHRS and CDR2 YFSETQ. This CDR3 comprises 15 residues. The V gene lost 4 bases and the J gene lost 5 bases, with 18 bases spanning the gap. The CDR3 loop is CASSAGDTTGTEAFF. CDR3 coding DNA: TGCGCCAGCAGCGCGGGGGACACCACCGGAACTGAAGCTTTCTTT.

The CDR3 loop is CASSYFRETGGELFF. CDR3 nucleotide sequence: TGTGCCAGCAGTTACTTTCGGGAGACGGGCGGGGAGCTGTTTTTT. V gene TRBV28 combines with J gene TRBJ2-2; TRBD2 might be the D (6 bases). V lost 4 bases and J lost 7, with 16 bases in between. Germline values: CDR1 MDHEN, CDR2 SYDVKM. The CDR3 has 15 amino acids.

This chain uses TRBV6-1 with TRBJ2-1; maybe TRBD1 (6 bases). Trimming shortened V by 2 bases and J by 2 bases, and 13 bases separated the two germline ends. CDR3 length: 16 amino acids. Looked up from germline, CDR1 is MNHNS and CDR2 is SASEGT. The CDR3 reads CASSEQGKVAYNEQFF. The CDR3 DNA reads as TGTGCCAGCAGTGAACAGGGGAAGGTGGCCTACAATGAGCAGTTCTTC.

The CDR3 loop reads CASSLWQGGQETQYF. The CDR3 DNA is TGTGCCAGCAGCTTATGGCAGGGTGGCCAAGAGACCCAGTACTTC. V gene TRBV11-2 combines with J gene TRBJ2-5; a weak D match, TRBD1 (5 bases). Germline assignment: CDR1 SGHAT and CDR2 FQNNGV. Trimming took off 2 bases at V and 1 base at J, with 11 bases between the two ends. This CDR3 spans 15 amino acids.

The chain is built from TRBV20-1 and TRBJ2-1; a possible D gene is TRBD2 (6 bases). Germline V gives CDR1 DFQATT, CDR2 SNEGSKA (reference sequence). V dropped 6 bases and J dropped 5 bases, with 20 bases sitting between them. This CDR3 spans 15 amino acids. CDR3 protein: CSATNARDLNNEQFF. DNA for the CDR3: TGCAGTGCAACCAACGCCCGGGACTTAAACAATGAGCAGTTCTTC.

Turning to this clonotype: A single base separates this from a much larger clone, so it may be a read error. The rearrangement uses TRBV4-1 and TRBJ2-7; D tentatively reads TRBD1 or TRBD2 (5 bases each). Germline CDR1 MGHRA, CDR2 YSYEKL. The CDR3 extends over 14 amino acids. CDR3 in DNA: TGCGCCAGCAGCCAAGATCCGACAGACTACGAGCGGTACTTC. Protein sequence: CASSQDPTDYERYF.

This clonotype was picked up a small number of times. Here the CDR3 reads CATSRDEGEQYF. The CDR3 DNA reads TGTGCCACCAGCAGAGATGAGGGCGAGCAGTACTTC. This rearrangement joins TRBV15 to TRBJ2-7; a weak D match, TRBD2 (5 bases). This CDR3 contains 12 residues. In germline, CDR1 is LNHNV, CDR2 YYDKDF (reference sequence). Trimming left V 0 bases short and J 6 bases short, with 6 bases between.

V gene TRBV6-1 combines with J gene TRBJ2-3; 10 bases are shared with TRBD2. CDR1 is MNHNS and CDR2 is SASEGT in the germline V gene. The junction had 5 bases not matched to a gene; V was cut back by 2 bases and J by 3 bases. The CDR3 is 16 amino acids. The CDR3 bases are TGTGCCAGCAGTGAATGGAGCGGGGGGGCAACAGATACGCAGTATTTT. It is translated as CASSEWSGGATDTQYF.

This clonotype was detected once. At one end the junction does not follow the germline gene, possibly because of a read error. V gene TRBV6-1 combines with J gene TRBJ1-4, with 8 nucleotides matching TRBD1. Germline loops: CDR1 MNHNS, CDR2 SASEGT. The CDR3 is 12 amino acids. The CDR3 DNA reads as TGTGCCGGCAGTGACAGGGGTGAAAAACTGTTTTTT. Amino acids: CAGSDRGEKLFF.

This clonotype came up a few times. J is TRBJ1-5 and V is TRBV7-2; D is unresolved. The CDR3 length is 16 residues. Germline V gene lookup returns CDR1 SGHTA and CDR2 FQGNSA. The V end was cut by 1 base, the J end by 0 bases, with 10 bases between. The CDR3: CASSLGAGLSNQPQHF. Written as DNA, the CDR3 is TGTGCCAGCAGCTTAGGGGCCGGACTTAGCAATCAGCCCCAGCATTTT.

The chain is built from TRBV20-1 and TRBJ2-3; D possibly corresponds to TRBD1 (6 bases). The V gene's germline CDR1 is DFQATT and CDR2 SNEGSKA (reference sequence). This CDR3 contains 10 residues. Trimming stripped 7 bases from V and 9 bases from J, with 11 bases between. This CDR3 reads CSGGHPTQYF. The CDR3 bases are TGCAGTGGGGGACACCCAACGCAGTATTTT.

This chain uses TRBV7-9 with TRBJ2-1; 7 bases map to TRBD2. The germline V gene has CDR1 SEHNR and CDR2 FQNEAQ (reference sequence). This CDR3 spans 14 amino acids. V lost 1 base to trimming and J lost 9 bases; unmatched junction nucleotides: 6. The CDR3 reads CASSLVVRGIEQFF. DNA of the CDR3: TGTGCCAGCAGCTTAGTGGTGCGGGGGATTGAGCAGTTCTTC.

This clonotype was observed a handful of times. This chain uses TRBV4-1 with TRBJ2-3, with 10 positions matching TRBD2. The CDR3 is 17 amino acids. V trimming: 2 bases; J trimming: 2 bases; junction bases outside the gene matches: 7. Germline V lookup: CDR1 MGHRA, CDR2 YSYEKL. The chain's CDR3 is CASSQTQLAGFTDTQYF. The DNA for the CDR3 is TGCGCCAGCAGCCAAACCCAACTAGCGGGGTTCACAGATACGCAGTATTTT.

DNA of the CDR3: TGTGCCAGCAGCTTAGTGGGGAGCAGGCCTGAAGCTTTCTTT. This encodes CASSLVGSRPEAFF. The V call is TRBV7-9, the J call TRBJ1-1; D unclear. Trimming stripped 1 base from V and 6 bases from J, with 12 bases between. Germline CDR1 is SEHNR and CDR2 is FQNEAQ (reference sequence). The CDR3 has 14 residues.

This clonotype was picked up a small number of times. The V gene is TRBV6-1, the J gene TRBJ1-1; TRBD1 aligns across 8 bases. This CDR3 comprises 13 residues. Trimming cost V 6 bases and J 9 bases; bases outside gene matches: 9. Germline V gene data show CDR1 as MNHNS and CDR2 as SASEGT. In nucleotides, the CDR3 is TGTGCCAGCAGAGCCTTCAGGGGGCAGAAAGCTTTCTTT. It yields the protein CASRAFRGQKAFF.

V gene TRBV20-1 combines with J gene TRBJ2-4; possibly TRBD1 for D (6 bases). The V gene lost 3 bases and the J gene lost 8 bases, with 14 bases spanning the gap. The germline V gene encodes CDR1 DFQATT and CDR2 SNEGSKA (reference sequence). The CDR3 is 13 residues long. The CDR3: CSASHRVRDIQYF. The CDR3 nucleotides read TGCAGTGCTAGTCACAGGGTGAGAGACATTCAGTACTTC.

This clonotype was seen repeatedly, ten times or more. The chain carries TRBV28 and TRBJ2-7; D call uncertain. Germline V gives CDR1 MDHEN, CDR2 SYDVKM. V gave up 10 bases and J gave up 2 bases, with 15 bases separating them. The CDR3 runs 13 residues. This CDR3 reads CATKRDHPYEQYF. The CDR3 region has the DNA TGTGCCACCAAACGCGACCACCCCTACGAGCAGTACTTC.

This clonotype was seen many times. The chain links TRBV20-1 to TRBJ2-7; D gene ambiguous. This CDR3 contains 11 residues. CDR1 DFQATT and CDR2 SNEGSKA come from the germline V gene (reference sequence). V gave up 6 bases and J gave up 4 bases, with 10 bases separating them. CDR3 sequence: CSAEKTYEQYF. The CDR3 DNA follows: TGCAGTGCAGAAAAAACATACGAGCAGTACTTC.

A note on this clonotype: One base away lies a much larger clone, so this may be a sequencing read error. V gene TRBV14 combines with J gene TRBJ2-2, with no clear D. Trimming took off 4 bases at V and 4 bases at J, with 7 bases between the two ends. CDR1 is SGHDN and CDR2 is FVKESK in the germline V gene. There are 13 residues in the CDR3. For the CDR3, the DNA is TGTGCCAGCAGCCCCGCGAGCACCGGGGAGCTGTTTTTT. It encodes CASSPASTGELFF.

The CDR3 nucleotides read TGTGCCAGCAGCTTCCGGACCCCGGGCTACACCTTC. It yields the protein CASSFRTPGYTF. The chain joins TRBV5-6 to TRBJ1-2; no clear D gene. Deletions cut 2 bases from V and 8 bases from J, with 10 bases between. There are 12 residues in the CDR3. The V gene's germline CDR1 is SGHDT and CDR2 YYEEEE. The complete variable domain, with remaining parts taken from reference TRBV5-6 and TRBJ1-2, reads DAGVTQSPTHLIKTRGQQVTLRCSPKSGHDTVSWYQQALGQGPQFIFQYYEEEERQRGNFPDRFSGHQFPNYSSELNVNALLLGDSALYLCASSFRTPGYTFGSGTRLTVV.

V gene TRBV10-3 combines with J gene TRBJ2-7; 8 bases are shared with TRBD2. CDR3 length: 14 residues. V trimming: 6 bases; J trimming: 2 bases; junction bases outside the gene matches: 6. Germline values: CDR1 ENHRY, CDR2 SYGVKD. Here the CDR3 reads CAIRGSGLAYEQYF. DNA for the CDR3: TGTGCCATCAGAGGCTCGGGACTAGCCTACGAGCAGTACTTC.

The chain employs TRBV7-2 and TRBJ2-3; the match to TRBD2 covers 12 bases. The CDR3 is 19 amino acids. The V gene end was trimmed by 1 base and the J gene end by 0 bases; junction bases not matched to a gene: 8. Germline values: CDR1 SGHTA, CDR2 FQGNSA. CDR3 sequence: CASSLGALAGGKSTDTQYF. DNA for the CDR3: TGTGCCAGCAGCTTAGGTGCCCTAGCGGGAGGGAAAAGCACAGATACGCAGTATTTT.